Presented here are 25 T cell receptor beta chains from one specimen sequenced in a study of blood T cell repertoires in COVID-19. Using immunoSEQ multiplex PCR, the repertoire was profiled, and TCRdb retains in-frame clones only, with some absent. The sample records roughly 40,000 clones, roughly 85% being singletons. The sequencing sample was made of peripheral blood. The receptors here all came from a human donor in a cohort sampled during active COVID-19.

This clone was picked up a small number of times. The gene calls are TRBV3-1 (or the pseudogene TRBV3-2) and TRBJ2-7; 12 bases are shared with TRBD1. Unmatched junction bases numbered 5, after V lost 4 bases and J lost 4 bases. This CDR3 region has 15 residues. CDR1 is LGHDT, CDR2 YNNKEL, per germline (reference sequence). CDR3 sequence reads: CASSPGTGGQYEQYF. The DNA for the CDR3 is TGTGCCAGCAGCCCAGGGACAGGGGGCCAATACGAGCAGTACTTC.

The rearrangement joins TRBV10-3 to TRBJ2-1, with TRBD2 matching 7 bases. The V gene end was trimmed by 11 bases and the J gene end by 8 bases; junction bases not matched to a gene: 9. CDR3 length: 12 amino acids. Germline V gives CDR1 ENHRY, CDR2 SYGVKD. The CDR3 nucleotides are TGTGCCGCGGCCGGGGGGAGTTATGAGCAGTTCTTC. Its translation is CAAAGGSYEQFF.

This clone was found once. The V gene is TRBV5-5, the J gene TRBJ1-4, with D possibly TRBD1 on 5 matching bases. The CDR3 is made up of 16 amino acids. From germline, CDR1 is SGHKS and CDR2 YYEKEE (reference sequence). V lost 4 bases, J lost 5 bases, and 18 bases lay in between. The CDR3 region has the DNA TGTGCCAGCAGCCACTTTCGGGCGGGGGGAAATGAAAAACTGTTTTTT. Translating gives CASSHFRAGGNEKLFF.

V is TRBV4-2 and J is TRBJ1-2; D is unresolved. The length of the CDR3 is 15 residues. Germline V lookup: CDR1 LGHNA, CDR2 YNFKEQ. V was clipped by 0 bases and J by 0 bases, with 8 bases between them. CDR3 nucleotide sequence: TGTGCCAGCAGCCAAGAGGGCAGCCCTAACTATGGCTACACCTTC. The encoded protein is CASSQEGSPNYGYTF.

This chain uses TRBV9 with TRBJ2-5, with D perhaps TRBD1 (5 bases). Germline V gene lookup returns CDR1 SGDLS and CDR2 YYNGEE. V was trimmed by 3 bases and J by 5 bases, leaving 5 bases between them. The CDR3 extends over 11 amino acids. The CDR3 nucleotides are TGTGCCAGCAGCGAGGGGGAGACCCAGTACTTC. Its protein is CASSEGETQYF. Variable domain in full (rest from reference TRBV9 and TRBJ2-5): DSGVTQTPKHLITATGQRVTLRCSPRSGDLSVYWYQQSLDQGLQFLIQYYNGEERAKGNILERFSAQQFPDLHSELNLSSLELGDSALYFCASSEGETQYFGPGTRLLVL.

In its sample, this clone was seen once. This rearrangement joins TRBV6-5 to TRBJ1-1; the D is unclear. The length of the CDR3 is 12 residues. The germline V gene encodes CDR1 MNHEY and CDR2 SVGAGI. The V gene lost 7 bases and the J gene lost 10 bases, with 16 bases spanning the gap. This CDR3 reads CASIIGATGAFF. For the CDR3, the DNA is TGTGCCAGCATCATAGGCGCTACGGGAGCTTTCTTT.

The gene calls are TRBV3-1 (or the pseudogene TRBV3-2) and TRBJ1-5, with D hard to call. The germline gives CDR1 LGHDT, CDR2 YNNKEL (reference sequence). The CDR3 spans 15 residues. With 0 bases removed from V and 8 bases from J, the gap between germline ends came to 14 bases. CDR3 nucleotide sequence: TGTGCCAGCAGCCAAGATAACGACGGGCGGGAGCCCCAGCATTTT. Amino acids: CASSQDNDGREPQHF.

The chain uses TRBV3-1 (or the pseudogene TRBV3-2) and TRBJ2-7; 7 bases agree with TRBD1. J gave up 4 bases and V 1 base, and 13 bases lay outside the gene matches. This CDR3 contains 17 residues. Germline loops: CDR1 LGHDT, CDR2 YNNKEL (reference sequence). The chain's CDR3 is CASSQGPQSGGGYEQYF. The DNA for the CDR3 is TGTGCCAGCAGCCAAGGCCCCCAGTCAGGGGGTGGGTACGAGCAGTACTTC.

This sequence joins TRBV19 and TRBJ2-2, with TRBD1 matching over 7 bases. CDR1 is LNHDA and CDR2 is SQIVND in the germline V gene (reference sequence). The length of the CDR3 is 16 residues. J lost 6 bases, V lost 3 bases, and 10 bases had no gene match. The CDR3 spells CASSIQGQPLAGELFF. CDR3 in DNA: TGTGCCAGTAGTATTCAGGGACAGCCCTTGGCCGGGGAGCTGTTTTTT.

The CDR3 region is CAWSVQQVGEQYF. For the CDR3, the DNA is TGTGCCTGGAGTGTACAACAGGTCGGCGAGCAGTACTTC. This chain uses TRBV30 with TRBJ2-7, with a tentative D call TRBD1 (5 bases). The V gene lost 0 bases and the J gene lost 6 bases, with 12 bases spanning the gap. The CDR3 covers 13 residues. CDR1 and CDR2 from the germline V gene are GTSNPN and SVGIG (reference sequence).

V usage is TRBV14 and J usage is TRBJ2-2; D remains ambiguous. V gave up 3 bases and J gave up 7 bases, with 6 bases separating them. The germline gives CDR1 SGHDN, CDR2 FVKESK. The CDR3 extends over 12 amino acids. CDR3 amino acids: CASSQTLGELFF. The CDR3 DNA is TGTGCCAGCAGCCAGACTCTCGGGGAGCTGTTTTTT.

This chain uses TRBV6-5 with TRBJ1-1, with 8 bases lining up with TRBD1. The CDR3 covers 12 residues. The germline CDR1 and CDR2 sequences are MNHEY and SVGAGI. Unmatched junction bases numbered 2, after V lost 4 bases and J lost 7 bases. The DNA of the CDR3 is TGTGCCAGCAGTTTTGGACAGGGTGAAGCTTTCTTT. Translation: CASSFGQGEAFF.

A remark on this clone: The sample carries other DNA sequences with the same CDR3. The gene calls are TRBV11-2 and TRBJ2-7, with D hard to call. The CDR3 length is 11 residues. Trimming removed 5 bases from V and 6 bases from J, with 8 bases in between. Germline V gene sequence: CDR1 SGHAT, CDR2 FQNNGV. The CDR3 loop reads CASSPPGEQYF. The DNA for the CDR3 is TGTGCCAGCAGCCCCCCCGGCGAGCAGTACTTC.

The CDR3 is CASGLVGASTEAFF. CDR3 bases: TGTGCTAGTGGTTTGGTGGGGGCTAGCACTGAAGCTTTCTTT. The V gene is TRBV12-5, the J gene TRBJ1-1; TRBD1 is a possible D gene (6 bases). The CDR3 is made up of 14 amino acids. Germline V lookup: CDR1 LGHNT, CDR2 FRNRAP. Between the trimmed V and J ends, which lost 0 bases and 4 bases, there was a span of 9 bases.

V usage is TRBV7-9 and J usage is TRBJ2-6; no reliable D call. This CDR3 contains 18 residues. Trimming took off 5 bases at V and 0 bases at J, with 17 bases between the two ends. Germline V gives CDR1 SEHNR, CDR2 FQNEAQ (reference sequence). The CDR3 sequence is CASSPRGGGSSGANVLTF. The CDR3 nucleotides are TGTGCCAGCAGCCCCCGTGGCGGTGGTTCCTCTGGGGCCAACGTCCTGACTTTC.

This chain links TRBV12-3 or TRBV12-4 with TRBJ1-6, with D possibly TRBD1 on 5 matching bases. Trimming shortened V by 8 bases and J by 6 bases, and 11 bases separated the two germline ends. The CDR3 is 13 residues long. CDR3 sequence: CASAAQGNSPLHF. DNA for the CDR3: TGTGCCAGCGCTGCCCAGGGTAATTCACCCCTCCACTTT.

The J gene is TRBJ1-1, the V gene TRBV11-2; weak D call: TRBD1 (5 bases). With 5 bases removed from V and 3 bases from J, the gap between germline ends came to 13 bases. The CDR3 sequence is 14 residues long. Germline CDR1 reads SGHAT; CDR2 reads FQNNGV. The CDR3 here is CASSAGGSDTEAFF. The CDR3 coding sequence is TGTGCCAGCAGCGCCGGGGGGTCGGACACTGAAGCTTTCTTT.

The chain combines TRBV19 with TRBJ1-1; 7 nucleotides align to TRBD1. The CDR3 is made up of 16 amino acids. With 5 bases clipped from V and 0 bases from J, the junction kept 9 bases outside the gene matches. Germline CDR1 LNHDA, CDR2 SQIVND (reference sequence). The CDR3 DNA reads TGTGCCAGTAGTTTCAAGACAGGGTCGGTGAACACTGAAGCTTTCTTT. This encodes CASSFKTGSVNTEAFF.

The chain employs TRBV21-1 and TRBJ2-7; the table's D call of TRBD1 was not tested on the DNA. TRBV21-1 is classified as a pseudogene. The CDR3 runs 14 residues. CDR3 protein: CASSTDRYSYEQYF. The CDR3 bases are TGTGCCAGCAGCACGGACAGGTACTCCTACGAGCAGTACTTC.

V usage is TRBV10-2 and J usage is TRBJ1-1, with D perhaps TRBD1 (6 bases). Germline values: CDR1 WSHSY, CDR2 SAAADI. Trimming removed 6 bases at V and 6 bases at J, with 11 bases between. The CDR3 covers 12 residues. CDR3 residues: CASRSGGPEAFF. The CDR3 DNA sequence: TGCGCCAGCAGATCGGGGGGCCCTGAAGCTTTCTTT.

V usage is TRBV9 and J usage is TRBJ1-6, with TRBD1 as a possible D gene (5 bases). Trimming removed 3 bases at V and 0 bases at J, with 7 bases between. Germline loops: CDR1 SGDLS, CDR2 YYNGEE. The CDR3 length is 15 residues. CDR3 nucleotide sequence: TGTGCCAGCAGCGAGGGGCACTCCTATAATTCACCCCTCCACTTT. This gives the protein CASSEGHSYNSPLHF.

This clone has a single count. The rearrangement joins TRBV4-2 to TRBJ2-5, with 7 positions matching TRBD1. Germline V lookup: CDR1 LGHNA, CDR2 YNFKEQ. V gave up 0 bases and J gave up 12 bases; unmatched junction bases: 13. The CDR3 covers 15 residues. The CDR3 protein is CASSQDLETGRREYF. The DNA for the CDR3 is TGTGCCAGCAGCCAAGATTTAGAGACAGGGCGTAGGGAGTACTTC.

The rearrangement uses TRBV11-1 and TRBJ2-2, with a weak D call TRBD1 (5 bases). Germline assignment: CDR1 SGHAT and CDR2 FQDESV (reference sequence). The CDR3 has 16 amino acids. Deletions cut 5 bases from V and 0 bases from J, with 13 bases between. The CDR3 loop reads CASSQLLTANTGELFF. DNA for the CDR3: TGTGCCAGCAGCCAACTTCTGACAGCGAACACCGGGGAGCTGTTTTTT. Looking up the rest from reference TRBV11-1 and TRBJ2-2 gives the full variable domain: EAEVAQSPRYKITEKSQAVAFWCDPISGHATLYWYRQILGQGPELLVQFQDESVVDDSQLPKDRFSAERLKGVDSTLKIQPAELGDSAMYLCASSQLLTANTGELFFGEGSRLTVL.

The chain combines TRBV11-1 with TRBJ2-2; D is possibly TRBD2 (5 bases). Germline CDR1 reads SGHAT; CDR2 reads FQDESV (reference sequence). The CDR3 totals 13 residues. The CDR3, as DNA: TGTGCTTCCCGCCCGGGAAACGCCGGGGAGCTGTTTTTT. Encoded protein: CASRPGNAGELFF.

V usage is TRBV27 and J usage is TRBJ1-4; D may be TRBD1 (5 bases). This CDR3 is 15 amino acids long. Between the trimmed V and J ends, which lost 6 bases and 5 bases, there was a span of 16 bases. The V gene's germline CDR1 is MNHEY and CDR2 SMNVEV (reference sequence). The CDR3 nucleotides are TGTGCCAGCAGCCGACGCCGGGGGTTCAATGAAAAACTGTTTTTT. Protein product: CASSRRRGFNEKLFF.